The clone carrying this T cell receptor beta chain has only a few counts. Ophthalmopathy patients had Clinical Activity Score at least 3, NOSPECS grade at least 4, duration under 3 months. This sample stems from a study of T cells in Graves' hyperthyroidism and ophthalmopathy. About the study: Peripheral blood was obtained at initial diagnosis, preceding any treatment.

TCR beta CDR3 regions were amplified from RNA. A set of HTBI primers served as the primers for a first-round RT-PCR of the TCR CDR3. TCRdb passed the multiplex PCR reads through MiXCR, listing each CDR3 protein once. This sample has around 350,000 distinct CDR3 sequences; 13% to 15% occur once, and the top ten carry about 20%. This clonotype originated in a woman aged 55-69 years with Graves' ophthalmopathy. Sequencing was carried out using blood.

CDR3 protein: CASSLGRFVGEQYF. The DNA of the CDR3 is TGTGCCAGCAGCTTGGGGAGATTCGTGGGTGAGCAGTACTTC. The chain combines TRBV5-5 with TRBJ2-7, with D unclear. Germline V gives CDR1 SGHKS, CDR2 YYEKEE (reference sequence). The V end lost 0 bases, the J end lost 7 bases, and 14 bases lay between the germline ends. This CDR3 is built from 14 residues.